Listed below are T cell receptor beta chains from one sample, sequenced in a study of blood T cell repertoires in COVID-19. Sequencing used immunoSEQ multiplex PCR; TCRdb keeps in-frame clones, though not all of them. This sample yields roughly 380,000 clones, of which 80% to 90% are seen a single time; 1% to 1.5% belongs to the top ten. Material: PBMCs or T cells enriched from blood (not recorded which). The receptors were gathered from a man aged 30 to 39 who had recovered from COVID-19. The CDR3 runs from the conserved cysteine through the conserved F or W. The order of the fields is D gene, J gene, V gene, clone size, CDR3 DNA, CDR3 protein. The D gene is left open where the match is weak. Part of the rows lack a size; the others show once, few, many or a class for expanded clones.

D: NA; J: TRBJ1-2; V: TRBV5-1; size: NA; DNA: TGCGCCAGCGGCGGGGGGGAGAGTGGAGGCTACACCTTC; CDR3: CASGGGESGGYTF
D: NA; J: TRBJ1-3; V: TRBV7-6; size: NA; DNA: TGTGCCAGCAGCTTAGGTCGCAGCTCTGGAAACACCATATATTTT; CDR3: CASSLGRSSGNTIYF
D: TRBD1; J: TRBJ2-5; V: TRBV6-6; size: NA; DNA: TGTGCCAGCAGTCCCGCCGGGACAGGGGGCTTCGGGGAGACCCAGTACTTC; CDR3: CASSPAGTGGFGETQYF
D: TRBD1; J: TRBJ1-1; V: TRBV5-8; size: NA; DNA: TGTGCCAGCGAACGAGGTCAGGGGGGGAACACTGAAGCTTTCTTT; CDR3: CASERGQGGNTEAFF
D: NA; J: TRBJ2-3; V: TRBV27; size: NA; DNA: TGTGCCAGCAGCACCACGCAGGGAACAGATACGCAGTATTTT; CDR3: CASSTTQGTDTQYF
D: NA; J: TRBJ1-3; V: TRBV6-5; size: many; DNA: TGTGCCAGCGCCGGCTCCTGGCGGTATTTT; CDR3: CASAGSWRYF
D: NA; J: TRBJ2-1; V: TRBV19; size: NA; DNA: TGTGCCAGTAGTATAAACCCACCCCACCCCGCTCCAAGGGGGGGCAATGAGCAGTTCTTC; CDR3: CASSINPPHPAPRGGNEQFF
D: NA; J: TRBJ1-1; V: TRBV6-5; size: NA; DNA: TGTGCCAGCAGTTACCCCCGCCGAGGGGGGAACACTGAAGCTTTCTTT; CDR3: CASSYPRRGGNTEAFF
D: NA; J: TRBJ1-1; V: TRBV4-3; size: NA; DNA: TGCGCCAGCAGCCAAGATCGGAGGGTGGCTGAAGCTTTCTTT; CDR3: CASSQDRRVAEAFF
D: TRBD2; J: TRBJ2-5; V: TRBV19; size: NA; DNA: TGTGCCAGTAGTATATCTAGCGGGGGAGGGCAAGAGACCCAGTACTTC; CDR3: CASSISSGGGQETQYF
D: NA; J: TRBJ1-5; V: TRBV25-1; size: NA; DNA: TGTGCCAGCAGCCAAGGACAGTACAATCAGCCCCAGCATTTT; CDR3: CASSQGQYNQPQHF
D: TRBD2; J: TRBJ2-1; V: TRBV4-2; size: NA; DNA: TGTGCCAGCAGCCAAGGGACTAGCGGCACTGAGCAGTTCTTC; CDR3: CASSQGTSGTEQFF
D: NA; J: TRBJ2-2; V: TRBV27; size: NA; DNA: TGTGCCAGCAGTCGCGCCGGGGAGCTGTTTTTT; CDR3: CASSRAGELFF
D: NA; J: TRBJ1-2; V: TRBV7-2; size: NA; DNA: TGTGCCAGCAGCCAAAGCCGGGGGGCTGATCGTGGCTACACCTTC; CDR3: CASSQSRGADRGYTF
D: NA; J: TRBJ1-2; V: TRBV6-1; size: NA; DNA: TGTGCCAGCAGTGAGGGGGGGGCCGCCTATGGCTACACCTTC; CDR3: CASSEGGAAYGYTF
D: NA; J: TRBJ2-6; V: TRBV7-3; size: few; DNA: TGTGCCAGCAGCCTGGGACTGCCCTCTGGGGCCAACGTCCTGACTTTC; CDR3: CASSLGLPSGANVLTF
D: NA; J: TRBJ1-1; V: TRBV12-3/TRBV12-4; size: NA; DNA: TGTGCCAGCAGTTTAGGGCCGACAGTTGCTTTCTTT; CDR3: CASSLGPTVAFF
D: NA; J: TRBJ2-3; V: TRBV9; size: NA; DNA: TGTGCCAGCAGCGACGACTTGGGTACGGATACGCAGTATTTT; CDR3: CASSDDLGTDTQYF
D: NA; J: TRBJ1-2; V: TRBV6-6; size: NA; DNA: TGTGCCAGCAGTAAAGACATACCCATCTATGGCTACACCTTC; CDR3: CASSKDIPIYGYTF
D: NA; J: TRBJ1-2; V: TRBV6-6; size: NA; DNA: TGTGCCAGCAGTAGAAAGGGGGAATCTAACTATGGCTACACCTTC; CDR3: CASSRKGESNYGYTF
D: NA; J: TRBJ2-5; V: TRBV5-6; size: NA; DNA: TGTGCCAGCAGCTTGCAGGCGACCTCTGTAGAGACCCAGTACTTC; CDR3: CASSLQATSVETQYF
D: NA; J: TRBJ1-3; V: TRBV6-1; size: NA; DNA: TGTGCCAGCAGTGAGGGGCGCTTACTCTCTGGAAACACCATATATTTT; CDR3: CASSEGRLLSGNTIYF
D: NA; J: TRBJ1-6; V: TRBV27; size: NA; DNA: TGTGCCAGCGGACTCCCCACAGGGAAACTTGGCCTCCACTTT; CDR3: CASGLPTGKLGLHF
D: TRBD1; J: TRBJ1-5; V: TRBV5-6; size: NA; DNA: TGTGCCAGCAGCGCGGGGACAGGGTATCAGCCCCAGCATTTT; CDR3: CASSAGTGYQPQHF
D: NA; J: TRBJ2-5; V: TRBV7-2; size: NA; DNA: TGTGCCAGCAGCCAAAGGGGGGGGTGGGAAGAGACCCAGTACTTC; CDR3: CASSQRGGWEETQYF
D: NA; J: TRBJ1-1; V: TRBV5-1; size: NA; DNA: TGCGCCAGCAGCTTCGCGGCCACTATGAACACTGAAGCTTTCTTT; CDR3: CASSFAATMNTEAFF
D: NA; J: TRBJ2-5; V: TRBV5-1; size: NA; DNA: TGCGCCAGCAGCTTCGGCAGGGACCAAGAGACCCAGTACTTC; CDR3: CASSFGRDQETQYF
D: NA; J: TRBJ1-5; V: TRBV2; size: few; DNA: TGTGCCAGCACGAGCGCATACAATCAGCCCCAGCATTTT; CDR3: CASTSAYNQPQHF
D: TRBD1; J: TRBJ1-2; V: TRBV4-1; size: NA; DNA: TGCGCCAGCAGCCAAGGGGGACAGAGTACCTATGGCTACACCTTC; CDR3: CASSQGGQSTYGYTF
D: NA; J: TRBJ2-7; V: TRBV30; size: NA; DNA: TGTGCCTGGAATCCCACGGTCGGGGATGGCTACGAGCAGTACTTC; CDR3: CAWNPTVGDGYEQYF
D: NA; J: TRBJ2-2; V: TRBV24-1; size: NA; DNA: TGTGCCACCAGTGGTGGACAGCACCGGGAGCTGTTTTTT; CDR3: CATSGGQHRELFF
D: NA; J: TRBJ2-7; V: TRBV5-4; size: NA; DNA: TGTGCCAGCAGTTACGGGACAAGTGAATCCTACGAGCAGTACTTC; CDR3: CASSYGTSESYEQYF
D: TRBD1; J: TRBJ1-6; V: TRBV2; size: NA; DNA: TGTGCCAGCAGTGAGGACAGGCCGAGCTCCTATAATTCACCCCTCCACTTT; CDR3: CASSEDRPSSYNSPLHF
D: NA; J: TRBJ2-1; V: TRBV6-1; size: few; DNA: TGTGCCAGCAGTGACAGAACTATACTACGGGAGCAGTTCTTC; CDR3: CASSDRTILREQFF
D: NA; J: TRBJ1-2; V: TRBV9; size: NA; DNA: TGTGCCAGCAGCGTAGTTACCGATTCTAGTAACTATGGCTACACCTTC; CDR3: CASSVVTDSSNYGYTF
D: TRBD1; J: TRBJ2-4; V: TRBV7-6; size: NA; DNA: TGTGCCAGCAGCTCTGGGACAGGGGGAAACATTCAGTACTTC; CDR3: CASSSGTGGNIQYF
D: NA; J: TRBJ2-7; V: TRBV7-6; size: NA; DNA: TGTGCCAGCAGTTTTGGTGGGGACAACTCCTACGAGCAGTACTTC; CDR3: CASSFGGDNSYEQYF
D: TRBD1; J: TRBJ1-4; V: TRBV18; size: NA; DNA: TGTGCCAGCTCAAGGGATTCAGGGGGCAATGAAAAACTGTTTTTT; CDR3: CASSRDSGGNEKLFF
D: TRBD1; J: TRBJ1-2; V: TRBV5-1; size: NA; DNA: TGCGCCAGCAGCGTGGGTATGGGACAGGGTGAACACTCATATGGCTACACCTTC; CDR3: CASSVGMGQGEHSYGYTF
D: TRBD2; J: TRBJ2-3; V: TRBV18; size: NA; DNA: TGTGCCAGCTCACCACCGGGTCGGGGGGGAAGCACAGATACGCAGTATTTT; CDR3: CASSPPGRGGSTDTQYF
D: NA; J: TRBJ2-1; V: TRBV29-1; size: NA; DNA: TGCAGCGTGGGCCCCGCGGGGAATGAGCAGTTCTTC; CDR3: CSVGPAGNEQFF
D: NA; J: TRBJ2-5; V: TRBV6-5; size: NA; DNA: TGTGCCAGCAGCCACCCAGGAGAGACCCAGTACTTC; CDR3: CASSHPGETQYF
D: TRBD1; J: TRBJ2-5; V: TRBV7-2; size: NA; DNA: TGTGCCAGCAGCTTTCAGGGGGCAGGAGAGACCCAGTACTTC; CDR3: CASSFQGAGETQYF
D: NA; J: TRBJ2-1; V: TRBV7-9; size: once; DNA: TGTGCCAGCAGCTCTGCGGGGGCCGTTGAGCAGTTCTTC; CDR3: CASSSAGAVEQFF
D: NA; J: TRBJ1-1; V: TRBV6-5; size: NA; DNA: TGTGCCCTTAACCCAGGGGCAAGGACTGAAGCTTTCTTT; CDR3: CALNPGARTEAFF
D: TRBD1; J: TRBJ1-6; V: TRBV2; size: NA; DNA: TGTGCCAGCAGTGAAGGGACAGAGTCAGGGGGCTCACCCCTCCACTTT; CDR3: CASSEGTESGGSPLHF
D: TRBD2; J: TRBJ2-3; V: TRBV27; size: NA; DNA: TGTGCCAGCAGCGGGGGGGCTGATACGCAGTATTTT; CDR3: CASSGGADTQYF
D: NA; J: TRBJ1-6; V: TRBV10-3; size: NA; DNA: TGTGCCATCAGTGACGGGGGGGCAGGAAATTCACCCCTCCACTTT; CDR3: CAISDGGAGNSPLHF
D: NA; J: TRBJ1-1; V: TRBV10-3; size: NA; DNA: TGTGCCATCAGTGAGCAGCGGGGCGGAATACAGACTGAAGCTTTCTTT; CDR3: CAISEQRGGIQTEAFF
D: NA; J: TRBJ1-5; V: TRBV2; size: NA; DNA: TGTGCCAGCAGTGAAGCGCTGGTGGCAGGGTACCAGCCCCAGCATTTT; CDR3: CASSEALVAGYQPQHF
D: NA; J: TRBJ1-1; V: TRBV6-5; size: NA; DNA: TGTGCCAGCAGTTACGGGAGAGGGAACACTGAAGCTTTCTTT; CDR3: CASSYGRGNTEAFF
D: TRBD1; J: TRBJ2-1; V: TRBV29-1; size: NA; DNA: TGCAGCGGGGGACGGGACAGCAAACACAATGAGCAGTTCTTC; CDR3: CSGGRDSKHNEQFF
D: NA; J: TRBJ1-1; V: TRBV30; size: NA; DNA: TGTGCCTGGATATACAGGGTAGGGACTGAAGCTTTCTTT; CDR3: CAWIYRVGTEAFF
D: TRBD1; J: TRBJ2-7; V: TRBV3-1/TRBV3-2; size: NA; DNA: TGTGCCAGCAGCCAAGGGACAGGGTTCTCCGAGCAGTACTTC; CDR3: CASSQGTGFSEQYF
D: TRBD2; J: TRBJ2-1; V: TRBV18; size: NA; DNA: TGTGCCAGCTCACCAGGGGCTAGCGGGGGGAGCAATGAGCAGTTCTTC; CDR3: CASSPGASGGSNEQFF
D: TRBD1; J: TRBJ1-2; V: TRBV10-3; size: NA; DNA: TGTGCCAGCGGACAGGGGGGGCCTAACTATGGCTACACCTTC; CDR3: CASGQGGPNYGYTF
D: NA; J: TRBJ1-1; V: TRBV6-2/TRBV6-3; size: NA; DNA: TGTGCCAGCAGCCTTAGAGAACCGGGGTACACTGAAGCTTTCTTT; CDR3: CASSLREPGYTEAFF
D: NA; J: TRBJ1-1; V: TRBV4-1; size: NA; DNA: TGCGCCAGCAGCCAGAGCGCGGGCCGCGGGGCTTTCTTT; CDR3: CASSQSAGRGAFF
D: TRBD2; J: TRBJ2-5; V: TRBV2; size: once; DNA: TGTGCCAGCAGTGAAGATGGAGCGGGGGGCCAAGAGACCCAGTACTTC; CDR3: CASSEDGAGGQETQYF